One sample yielded the 18 T cell receptor beta chains listed below, sequenced in a study of T cells in localized non-small cell lung cancer. Sequencing used immunoSEQ multiplex PCR; TCRdb keeps in-frame clones, though not all of them. In the table there are approximately 30,000 clones, about 90% of which are singletons. The sample here was peripheral blood, taken before any cancer treatment. All receptors come from a woman aged 18 to 49 with stage I lung adenocarcinoma.

With regard to this clone: The junction departs from germline at one end; a sequencing error may be responsible. Other DNA sequences in this specimen translate into the identical CDR3. The V and J genes are TRBV6-6 and TRBJ1-1, with a weak D call TRBD1 (6 bases). CDR1 and CDR2 from the germline V gene are MNHNY and SVGAGI (reference sequence). The CDR3 has 16 residues. This CDR3 reads CASSSNRRGRDTEAFF. CDR3 in DNA: TGTGCCAGCAGTTCAAACCGTCGGGGAAGGGACACTGAAGCTTTCTTC.

The chain combines TRBV5-5 with TRBJ2-7; 7 positions match TRBD1. The CDR3 runs 17 residues. V shed 4 bases and J 0 bases; nucleotides not matched to a gene: 13. Germline lookup yields CDR1 SGHKS and CDR2 YYEKEE (reference sequence). CDR3: CASSMEWGQPSSYEQYF. In DNA form, the CDR3 reads TGTGCCAGCAGCATGGAATGGGGACAGCCGAGCTCCTACGAGCAGTACTTC.

The genes are TRBV6-6 and TRBJ1-5, with D perhaps TRBD1 (5 bases). The CDR3 spans 13 residues. The V and J ends lost 4 bases and 2 bases respectively, with 6 bases between them. Germline values: CDR1 MNHNY, CDR2 SVGAGI (reference sequence). The chain's CDR3 is CASSWDGNQPQHF. CDR3 DNA: TGTGCCAGCAGTTGGGACGGCAATCAGCCCCAGCATTTT.

The chain links TRBV18 to TRBJ1-2; no definite D call. Per the germline V gene, CDR1 is KGHSH and CDR2 is LQKENI. The V and J ends lost 6 bases and 8 bases respectively, with 25 bases between them. This CDR3 comprises 16 residues. The CDR3 DNA reads TGTGCCAGCTCTCCCCTCGATGAGGGCAGAGGACGGGGCTACACCTTC. Translating gives CASSPLDEGRGRGYTF.

This clone showed up just a few times. The chain combines TRBV27 with TRBJ1-3, with D possibly matching TRBD1 (6 bases). The CDR3 spans 15 residues. In germline, CDR1 is MNHEY, CDR2 SMNVEV (reference sequence). Trimming took 5 bases from V and 0 from J, leaving 11 bases between them. CDR3 DNA sequence: TGTGCCAGCAGTCCTTCGGGGGCCTCTGGAAACACCATATATTTT. This gives the protein CASSPSGASGNTIYF.

As DNA, the CDR3 is TGCGCCAGCAGCCAAGAACCGGGTTATCGTTACAATGAGCAGTTCTTC. This gives the protein CASSQEPGYRYNEQFF. V usage is TRBV4-1 and J usage is TRBJ2-1; D remains unclear. V was shortened by 0 bases and J by 4 bases, with 13 bases between the two germline ends. Germline V gene lookup returns CDR1 MGHRA and CDR2 YSYEKL. The CDR3 is made up of 16 amino acids.

Only one count was recorded for this clone. This rearrangement joins TRBV2 to TRBJ2-1; D may be TRBD1 (6 bases). V lost 6 bases and J 7 bases, leaving 10 bases between the germline ends. CDR1 and CDR2 from the germline V gene are SNHLY and FYNNEI. This CDR3 comprises 12 residues. The CDR3 DNA sequence: TGTGCCAGCAGCGGGACACTTAATGAGCAGTTCTTC. This encodes CASSGTLNEQFF.

The chain couples TRBV27 to TRBJ2-6, with D unresolved. Germline CDR1 MNHEY, CDR2 SMNVEV (reference sequence). This CDR3 has 15 amino acids. Trimming took 5 bases from V and 2 from J, leaving 10 bases between them. CDR3 sequence (DNA): TGTGCCAGCAGTCTCTTGGCCACTGGGGCCAACGTCCTGACTTTC. The encoded protein is CASSLLATGANVLTF.

This clone was seen just once. The chain joins TRBV19 to TRBJ1-2; 11 bases agree with TRBD1. The germline V gene encodes CDR1 LNHDA and CDR2 SQIVND (reference sequence). V lost 8 bases, J lost 7 bases, and 9 bases stayed unmatched. The CDR3 sequence is 14 residues long. The CDR3 region has the DNA TGTGCCAGTGGGAGATCGGACAGGGGGCTTGGCTACACCTTC. Encoded protein: CASGRSDRGLGYTF.

This sequence joins TRBV19 and TRBJ2-7, with 14 bases identical to TRBD2. Per germline, CDR1 LNHDA and CDR2 SQIVND (reference sequence). There are 15 residues in the CDR3. V was clipped by 5 bases and J by 5 bases; unmatched bases: 5. CDR3 sequence reads: CASSVGLAGVNEQYF. CDR3 in DNA: TGTGCCAGTAGTGTGGGACTAGCGGGAGTAAACGAGCAGTACTTC.

The J gene is TRBJ2-4, the V gene TRBV29-1; possible D gene TRBD1, 6 bases. CDR3 length: 16 residues. Germline CDR1 and CDR2: SQVTM and ANQGSEA. V was trimmed by 6 bases and J by 7 bases, leaving 25 bases between them. The CDR3, as DNA: TGCAGCGTAAAGGCGGGTCCAAGCTCGAGGGGGAACATTCAGTACTTC. It codes for CSVKAGPSSRGNIQYF.

This clone was seen once. This chain uses TRBV7-6 with TRBJ1-1; no clear D gene. Trimming stripped 1 base from V and 1 base from J, with 4 bases between. This CDR3 has 13 residues. Germline V gene sequence: CDR1 SGHVS, CDR2 FNYEAQ. The CDR3 loop reads CASSLDANTEAFF. In DNA, the CDR3 is TGTGCCAGCAGCTTAGACGCGAACACTGAAGCTTTCTTT.

The chain links TRBV10-1 to TRBJ2-1, with 7 bases identical to TRBD2. J gave up 9 bases and V 0 bases, and 11 bases lay outside the gene matches. Looked up from germline, CDR1 is WNHNN and CDR2 is SYGVQD (reference sequence). The CDR3 extends over 16 amino acids. The CDR3: CASSESGGSVPTEQFF. CDR3 DNA: TGCGCCAGCAGTGAGTCCGGCGGGAGCGTCCCAACTGAGCAGTTCTTC.

This chain uses TRBV27 with TRBJ2-2; D is uncertain. Germline lookup yields CDR1 MNHEY and CDR2 SMNVEV (reference sequence). Trimming shortened V by 4 bases and J by 0 bases, and 15 bases separated the two germline ends. This CDR3 contains 17 residues. This CDR3 is CASSSVLEAANTGELFF. The CDR3 bases are TGTGCCAGCAGTTCCGTTTTAGAGGCAGCGAACACCGGGGAGCTGTTTTTT.

The gene calls are TRBV25-1 and TRBJ1-1, with D unclear. V was pared by 0 bases and J by 1 base, with 6 bases between. This CDR3 is 14 amino acids long. Germline V gives CDR1 MGHDK, CDR2 SYGVNS. The chain's CDR3 is CASSEYDENTEAFF. DNA of the CDR3: TGTGCCAGCAGTGAATATGACGAGAACACTGAAGCTTTCTTT.

This clone is a singleton in its sample. The genes are TRBV27 and TRBJ2-7; 11 nucleotides align to TRBD1. After removal of 5 bases from V and 3 bases from J, the junction contained 3 bases not matched to a gene. CDR3 length: 14 amino acids. Germline V CDR1 and CDR2: MNHEY, SMNVEV (reference sequence). The CDR3 DNA reads TGTGCCAGCAGTACCGGGACAGGGGGCTACGAGCAGTACTTC. This translates into CASSTGTGGYEQYF.

The CDR3 nucleotides read TGTGCCAGCAGCTTAAGGGCAGTCACTGAAGCTTTCTTT. It yields the protein CASSLRAVTEAFF. The chain carries TRBV7-9 and TRBJ1-1; D ambiguous. The germline V gene has CDR1 SEHNR and CDR2 FQNEAQ (reference sequence). Trimming pared 2 bases from V and 4 bases from J, leaving 8 bases between. CDR3 size: 13 residues.

The rearrangement joins TRBV7-3 to TRBJ2-3; D call uncertain. Germline-derived CDR1 and CDR2 are SGHTA and FQGTGA. With 4 bases removed from V and 4 bases from J, the gap between germline ends came to 9 bases. The CDR3 is made up of 13 amino acids. CDR3 DNA: TGTGCCAGCAGCTCCCACAATCCAGATACGCAGTATTTT. Protein: CASSSHNPDTQYF.